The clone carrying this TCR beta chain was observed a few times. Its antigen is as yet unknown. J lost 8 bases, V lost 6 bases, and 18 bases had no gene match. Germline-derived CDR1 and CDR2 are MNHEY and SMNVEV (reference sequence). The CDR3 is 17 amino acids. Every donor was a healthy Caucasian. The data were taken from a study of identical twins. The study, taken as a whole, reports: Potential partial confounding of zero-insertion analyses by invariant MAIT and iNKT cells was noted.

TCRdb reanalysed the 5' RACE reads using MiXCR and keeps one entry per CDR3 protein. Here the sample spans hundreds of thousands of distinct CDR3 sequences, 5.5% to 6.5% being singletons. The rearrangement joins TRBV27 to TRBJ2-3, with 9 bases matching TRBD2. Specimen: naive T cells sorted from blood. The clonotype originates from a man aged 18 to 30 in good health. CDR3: CASSPKLASGNRGTQYF. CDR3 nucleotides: TGTGCCAGCAGCCCCAAGCTGGCTAGCGGGAATCGTGGTACGCAGTATTTT.